The 18 T cell receptor beta chains below all came from one sample that was sequenced in a study of blood T cell repertoires in COVID-19. Clones were read by immunoSEQ multiplex PCR, and TCRdb kept only the in-frame ones, dropping some. Of roughly 290,000 clones listed, roughly 90% are singletons. The sequenced sample consisted of peripheral blood. These receptors were taken from a woman aged 25 to 39 with COVID-19, enrolled during active disease.

V is TRBV28 and J is TRBJ1-3, with 9 bases fitting TRBD1. Germline V CDR1 and CDR2: MDHEN, SYDVKM. The CDR3 spans 14 residues. V trimming: 2 bases; J trimming: 4 bases; junction bases outside the gene matches: 0. CDR3 coding DNA: TGTGCCAGCAGTTTAGGGACAGGGGGAAACACCATATATTTT. It encodes CASSLGTGGNTIYF. Full variable domain (outside the CDR3, taken from reference TRBV28 and TRBJ1-3): DVKVTQSSRYLVKRTGEKVFLECVQDMDHENMFWYRQDPGLGLRLIYFSYDVKMKEKGDIPEGYSVSREKKERFSLILESASTNQTSMYLCASSLGTGGNTIYFGEGSWLTVV.

This chain joins TRBV4-1 and TRBJ1-4; 8 bases match TRBD1. V lost 4 bases to trimming and J lost 7 bases; unmatched junction nucleotides: 11. CDR1 and CDR2 from the germline V gene are MGHRA and YSYEKL. The CDR3 is 16 amino acids. In DNA, the CDR3 is TGCGCCAGCAGCCCCTCCCGACAGGGGACGACTGAAAAACTGTTTTTT. It yields the protein CASSPSRQGTTEKLFF.

This chain joins TRBV2 and TRBJ2-2, with 8 bases that match TRBD1. CDR1 and CDR2 (germline): SNHLY, FYNNEI. V was pared by 6 bases and J by 7 bases, with 7 bases of the junction left unmatched. This CDR3 region has 14 residues. CDR3 region: CASRKTGAGGELFF. DNA of the CDR3: TGTGCCAGCAGAAAGACAGGGGCCGGCGGGGAGCTGTTTTTT.

The chain uses TRBV19 and TRBJ2-1; tentatively, D is TRBD2 (6 bases). Germline loops: CDR1 LNHDA, CDR2 SQIVND (reference sequence). The CDR3 runs to 15 residues. V dropped 3 bases and J dropped 6 bases, with 15 bases sitting between them. The CDR3 region has the DNA TGTGCCAGTAGTATTTCGGCCCTGGGAGGCAATGAGCAGTTCTTC. It is translated as CASSISALGGNEQFF. Full variable domain (remainder filled in from reference TRBV19 and TRBJ2-1): DGGITQSPKYLFRKEGQNVTLSCEQNLNHDAMYWYRQDPGQGLRLIYYSQIVNDFQKGDIAEGYSVSREKKESFPLTVTSAQKNPTAFYLCASSISALGGNEQFFGPGTRLTVL.

The V gene is TRBV7-9, the J gene TRBJ2-7, with 8 bases fitting TRBD2. With V trimmed by 4 bases and J by 5 bases, 16 bases remained unmatched. CDR1 SEHNR and CDR2 FQNEAQ come from the germline V gene (reference sequence). The CDR3 has 17 amino acids. The CDR3 protein is CASSSSGPKRGRDEQYF. CDR3 bases: TGTGCCAGCAGCTCTAGTGGCCCTAAGCGGGGGAGGGACGAGCAGTACTTC.

The chain carries TRBV5-1 and TRBJ2-3; D might be TRBD1 (7 bases). The V end was cut by 4 bases, the J end by 1 base, with 16 bases between. CDR3 length: 16 residues. Germline V gene lookup returns CDR1 SGHRS and CDR2 YFSETQ. Here the CDR3 DNA reads TGCGCCAGCAGCCGGGGGACAGTTGGGGGCACAGATACGCAGTATTTT. It is translated as CASSRGTVGGTDTQYF.

V and J are TRBV30 and TRBJ1-1; D gene ambiguous. Between the trimmed V and J ends, which lost 4 bases and 5 bases, there was a span of 14 bases. The germline gives CDR1 GTSNPN, CDR2 SVGIG (reference sequence). This CDR3 has 13 residues. The CDR3 protein is CAWTRWEGTEAFF. The DNA for the CDR3 is TGTGCCTGGACTCGGTGGGAGGGTACTGAAGCTTTCTTT. The full variable domain, in which reference TRBV30 and TRBJ1-1 provide the parts outside the CDR3, is SQTIHQWPATLVQPVGSPLSLECTVEGTSNPNLYWYRQAAGRGLQLLFYSVGIGQISSEVPQNLSASRPQDRQFILSSKKLLLSDSGFYLCAWTRWEGTEAFFGQGTRLTVV.

The CDR3 region is CSAGGQEVHNEQFF. The CDR3 bases are TGCAGCGCCGGGGGACAGGAGGTCCACAATGAGCAGTTCTTC. V is TRBV29-1 and J is TRBJ2-1; 8 nucleotides match TRBD1. V shed 7 bases and J 5 bases; nucleotides not matched to a gene: 10. Germline values: CDR1 SQVTM, CDR2 ANQGSEA. This CDR3 region has 14 residues.

About this clone: Other DNA sequences from this sample encode an identical CDR3 as well. This chain joins TRBV28 and TRBJ1-2; D is possibly TRBD1 (5 bases). Germline V gene data show CDR1 as MDHEN and CDR2 as SYDVKM. CDR3 length: 12 amino acids. V was clipped by 6 bases and J by 2 bases, with 7 bases between them. CDR3 sequence reads: CASSQGNYGYTF. DNA of the CDR3: TGTGCCAGCAGCCAGGGAAACTATGGCTACACCTTC.

This chain uses TRBV5-1 with TRBJ1-1; 9 bases map to TRBD1. With 4 bases clipped from V and 6 bases from J, the junction kept 7 bases outside the gene matches. The CDR3 extends over 14 amino acids. Germline V lookup: CDR1 SGHRS, CDR2 YFSETQ. The CDR3 sequence is CASSLGQGHSEAFF. The CDR3 DNA sequence: TGCGCCAGCAGCCTCGGACAGGGGCACTCTGAAGCTTTCTTT.

The genes are TRBV7-2 and TRBJ2-7; no clear D. Germline CDR1 is SGHTA and CDR2 is FQGNSA. The V gene lost 1 base and the J gene lost 4 bases, with 8 bases spanning the gap. The CDR3 consists of 13 residues. Written as DNA, the CDR3 is TGTGCCAGCAGCTTAGGGCCCAGATACGAGCAGTACTTC. Translated, it gives CASSLGPRYEQYF.

The chain uses TRBV4-3 and TRBJ1-2, with TRBD1 matching 9 bases. Germline V gene data show CDR1 as LGHNA and CDR2 as YSLEER. V trimming: 1 base; J trimming: 4 bases; junction bases outside the gene matches: 4. CDR3 size: 15 residues. CDR3 region: CASSQATGGSYGYTF. CDR3 nucleotide sequence: TGCGCCAGCAGCCAAGCCACAGGGGGCAGCTATGGCTACACCTTC.

The V call is TRBV5-1, the J call TRBJ1-6, with 7 bases fitting TRBD1. J gave up 7 bases and V 0 bases, and 1 base lay outside the gene matches. This CDR3 comprises 14 residues. Per the germline V gene, CDR1 is SGHRS and CDR2 is YFSETQ. The CDR3 sequence is CASSLAGQNSPLHF. As DNA, the CDR3 is TGCGCCAGCAGCTTGGCGGGACAGAATTCACCCCTCCACTTT.

The CDR3 DNA sequence: TGCGCCAGCACGAGGGACAGGGGGCCCTACGAGCAGTACTTC. It yields the protein CASTRDRGPYEQYF. This rearrangement joins TRBV4-1 to TRBJ2-7, with 12 positions matching TRBD1. CDR1 is MGHRA, CDR2 YSYEKL, per germline. There are 14 residues in the CDR3. Trimming cost V 7 bases and J 2 bases; bases outside gene matches: 3.

The chain uses TRBV7-2 and TRBJ2-7; 10 nucleotides match TRBD2. The CDR3 totals 16 residues. J was trimmed by 4 bases and V by 2 bases; bases with no gene match: 8. Germline CDR1 SGHTA, CDR2 FQGNSA. The CDR3 coding sequence is TGTGCCAGCAGCTTATCGTGGCCTAGCGGGAGTTACGAGCAGTACTTC. Protein sequence: CASSLSWPSGSYEQYF.

The V gene is TRBV18, the J gene TRBJ1-2; D ambiguous. The V and J ends lost 4 bases and 3 bases respectively, with 9 bases between them. CDR1 and CDR2 from the germline V gene are KGHSH and LQKENI. This CDR3 contains 13 residues. The chain's CDR3 is CASSLGEDYGYTF. As DNA, the CDR3 is TGTGCCAGCTCACTTGGAGAAGACTATGGCTACACCTTC.

The rearrangement uses TRBV6-6 and TRBJ2-7; TRBD2 agrees at 16 bases. Looked up from germline, CDR1 is MNHNY and CDR2 is SVGAGI (reference sequence). The V segment lost 5 bases and the J segment 0 bases; nucleotides outside the gene matches: 13. The CDR3 runs 20 residues. CDR3 coding DNA: TGTGCCAGCAGTCCACAAGCCCCGGGACTAGCGGGAGGGTTCTCCTACGAGCAGTACTTC. As protein: CASSPQAPGLAGGFSYEQYF.

CDR3 nucleotides: TGCGCCAGCAGCCCAGCTTGGGGAGGGGCGAACACTGAAGCTTTCTTT. It translates to CASSPAWGGANTEAFF. The chain uses TRBV4-1 and TRBJ1-1; maybe TRBD1 (5 bases). This CDR3 is 16 amino acids long. Germline-derived CDR1 and CDR2 are MGHRA and YSYEKL. Trimming pared 4 bases from V and 1 base from J, leaving 16 bases between.